The 17 T cell receptor beta chains below all came from one sample that was sequenced in a study of blood T cell repertoires in COVID-19. The assay was immunoSEQ multiplex PCR, and TCRdb's table has in-frame clones only and misses some. The sample lists approximately 260,000 clones; 75% to 90% were seen once. Sequenced sample: peripheral blood. The receptors were sampled from a woman in her 70s with acute or convalescent COVID-19.

V is TRBV3-1 (or the pseudogene TRBV3-2) and J is TRBJ1-2; 7 bases line up with TRBD1. There are 16 residues in the CDR3. V trimming: 1 base; J trimming: 4 bases; junction bases outside the gene matches: 9. From germline, CDR1 is LGHDT and CDR2 YNNKEL (reference sequence). The CDR3 loop is CASSQGSLTGSYGYTF. In DNA form, the CDR3 reads TGTGCCAGCAGCCAAGGATCCCTGACAGGGAGCTATGGCTACACCTTC.

The chain links TRBV19 to TRBJ1-1, with TRBD1 as a possible D gene (6 bases). The CDR3 consists of 14 residues. The V end was cut by 7 bases, the J end by 1 base, with 13 bases between. CDR1 and CDR2 from the germline V gene are LNHDA and SQIVND (reference sequence). Here the CDR3 reads CASKGMGANTEAFF. Here the CDR3 DNA reads TGTGCCAGTAAGGGCATGGGGGCGAACACTGAAGCTTTCTTT.

CDR3 sequence (DNA): TGTGCCAGCAGTTACAAGGACAGGGTAGTCACTGAAGCTTTCTTT. It translates to CASSYKDRVVTEAFF. The chain is built from TRBV6-2 or TRBV6-3 and TRBJ1-1; 8 nucleotides align to TRBD1. V trimming: 2 bases; J trimming: 4 bases; junction bases outside the gene matches: 6. The V gene's germline CDR1 is MNHEY and CDR2 SVGEGT. The CDR3 covers 15 residues.

The chain couples TRBV18 to TRBJ1-6; tentative D call: TRBD1 (5 bases). Trimming removed 3 bases at V and 0 bases at J, with 12 bases between. The CDR3 length is 17 residues. CDR1 and CDR2 (germline): KGHSH, LQKENI. Written as DNA, the CDR3 is TGTGCCAGCTCACCTCAAGGGGTAGGCTCCTATAATTCACCCCTCCACTTT. Amino acid sequence: CASSPQGVGSYNSPLHF.

This chain links TRBV7-9 with TRBJ2-2; no definite D call. This CDR3 is built from 14 residues. V was pared by 1 base and J by 3 bases, with 6 bases between. Germline V lookup: CDR1 SEHNR, CDR2 FQNEAQ (reference sequence). CDR3 residues: CASSLGGYTGELFF. The CDR3 region has the DNA TGTGCCAGCAGCTTAGGCGGATACACCGGGGAGCTGTTTTTT.

The J gene is TRBJ2-3, the V gene TRBV7-3; a possible D gene is TRBD1 (5 bases). The CDR3 loop spans 12 amino acids. V lost 2 bases and J 10 bases, leaving 10 bases between the germline ends. CDR1 and CDR2 (germline): SGHTA, FQGTGA. The CDR3 nucleotides are TGTGCCAGCAGCTTACAGGAAGGGGCGCAGTATTTT. Translated, it gives CASSLQEGAQYF.

V and J are TRBV3-1 (or the pseudogene TRBV3-2) and TRBJ2-7; 11 bases are shared with TRBD2. After removal of 3 bases from V and 4 bases from J, the junction contained 11 bases not matched to a gene. The CDR3 consists of 17 residues. Germline CDR1 LGHDT, CDR2 YNNKEL (reference sequence). In nucleotides, the CDR3 is TGTGCCAGCAGCCAGCGTCGGGTGCGGACTAGCGGGTACGAGCAGTACTTC. Protein: CASSQRRVRTSGYEQYF.

The CDR3 loop is CSASVDRVTGSPLHF. CDR3 in DNA: TGCAGTGCTAGTGTCGATAGGGTAACGGGGTCACCCCTCCACTTT. The V gene is TRBV20-1, the J gene TRBJ1-6; D gene uncertain. This CDR3 region has 15 residues. Germline V gene data show CDR1 as DFQATT and CDR2 as SNEGSKA (reference sequence). V lost 3 bases and J lost 10, with 19 bases in between.

J is TRBJ2-3 and V is TRBV19, with 9 nucleotides matching TRBD1. CDR1 LNHDA and CDR2 SQIVND come from the germline V gene (reference sequence). The CDR3 sequence is 14 residues long. After removal of 7 bases from V and 2 bases from J, the junction contained 4 bases not matched to a gene. CDR3 bases: TGTGCCAGTAATACAGGGGGCCACACAGATACGCAGTATTTT. This encodes CASNTGGHTDTQYF.

This clone occurred once. V and J are TRBV30 and TRBJ1-3, with unresolved D. V lost 8 bases and J lost 0, with 11 bases in between. CDR1 is GTSNPN, CDR2 SVGIG, per germline (reference sequence). CDR3 length: 13 residues. The chain's CDR3 is CARQEDSGNTIYF. For the CDR3, the DNA is TGTGCCCGTCAGGAGGACTCTGGAAACACCATATATTTT.

The chain uses TRBV12-3 or TRBV12-4 and TRBJ2-1, with D possibly matching TRBD2 (6 bases). V lost 5 bases, J lost 9 bases, and 14 bases lay in between. The CDR3 is 13 amino acids. The CDR3 bases are TGTGCCAGCAGTCAGATAGGGACTTCTGAGCAGTTCTTC. Translated: CASSQIGTSEQFF.

This clone was observed a single time. The rearrangement joins TRBV10-2 to TRBJ2-5; weak D call: TRBD1 (7 bases). The CDR3 consists of 14 residues. V was cut by 6 bases and J by 2 bases, with 13 bases left in between. Germline CDR1 WSHSY, CDR2 SAAADI. The CDR3, as DNA: TGCGCCAGCAGAGGGGCAGGGGGGCAAGAGACCCAGTACTTC. It encodes CASRGAGGQETQYF.

The V call is TRBV27, the J call TRBJ1-1; D may be TRBD1 (6 bases). Trimming removed 6 bases at V and 6 bases at J, with 17 bases between. Germline CDR1 reads MNHEY; CDR2 reads SMNVEV (reference sequence). This CDR3 contains 14 residues. CDR3 bases: TGTGCCAGCAGCCTTTCGACAGGCTGGGCTGAAGCTTTCTTT. Translation gives CASSLSTGWAEAFF.

Here the CDR3 reads CASSPRTGQEAFF. For the CDR3, the DNA is TGCGCCAGCAGTCCTCGGACAGGCCAAGAAGCTTTCTTT. The V call is TRBV10-1, the J call TRBJ1-1; TRBD1 matches 7 bases. This CDR3 has 13 residues. The V gene end was trimmed by 5 bases and the J gene end by 8 bases; junction bases not matched to a gene: 8. Germline-derived CDR1 and CDR2 are WNHNN and SYGVQD (reference sequence).

The V gene is TRBV7-6, the J gene TRBJ2-2; TRBD1 is a possible D gene (6 bases). This CDR3 contains 16 residues. In germline, CDR1 is SGHVS, CDR2 FNYEAQ. Deletions cut 5 bases from V and 0 bases from J, with 13 bases between. CDR3 coding DNA: TGTGCCAGCAGCCAAGAAGGGGGAGCGAACACCGGGGAGCTGTTTTTT. Its protein product is CASSQEGGANTGELFF.

The J gene is TRBJ2-4, the V gene TRBV3-1 (or the pseudogene TRBV3-2), with 8 bases that match TRBD2. V lost 0 bases, J lost 1 base, and 11 bases stayed unmatched. The CDR3 extends over 19 amino acids. From germline, CDR1 is LGHDT and CDR2 YNNKEL (reference sequence). For the CDR3, the DNA is TGTGCCAGCAGCCAAGATGGTTATGGGCGGGGGGCGGCCAAAAACATTCAGTACTTC. This gives the protein CASSQDGYGRGAAKNIQYF.

This chain connects TRBV7-8 to TRBJ2-2; 7 bases line up with TRBD2. Germline V gives CDR1 SGHVS, CDR2 FQNEAQ. The junction had 11 bases not matched to a gene; V was cut back by 8 bases and J by 8 bases. The CDR3 is made up of 14 amino acids. CDR3 sequence: CASQRGEASGELFF. The CDR3 DNA reads TGTGCCAGCCAACGGGGGGAAGCGAGTGGGGAGCTGTTTTTT.